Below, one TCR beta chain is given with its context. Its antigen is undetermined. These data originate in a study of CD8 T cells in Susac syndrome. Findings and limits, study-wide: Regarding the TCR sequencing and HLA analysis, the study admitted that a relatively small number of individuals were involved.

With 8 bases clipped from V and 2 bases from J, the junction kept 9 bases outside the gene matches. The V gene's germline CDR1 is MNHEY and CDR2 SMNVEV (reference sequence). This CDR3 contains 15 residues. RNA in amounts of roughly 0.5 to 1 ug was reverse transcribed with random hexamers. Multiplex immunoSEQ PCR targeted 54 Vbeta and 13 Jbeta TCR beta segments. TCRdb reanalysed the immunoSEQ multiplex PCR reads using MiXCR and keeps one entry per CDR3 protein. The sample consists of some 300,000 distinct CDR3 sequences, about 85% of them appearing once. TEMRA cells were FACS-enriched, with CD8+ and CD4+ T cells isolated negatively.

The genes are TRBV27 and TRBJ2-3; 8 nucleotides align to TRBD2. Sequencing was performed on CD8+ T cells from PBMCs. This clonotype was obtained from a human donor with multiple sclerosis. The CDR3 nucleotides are TGTGCCAGCTCCCAGGGGACTAGTTTCACAGATACGCAGTATTTT. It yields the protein CASSQGTSFTDTQYF.